The rows below give T cell receptor beta chains drawn from one sample of a study of blood T cell repertoires in COVID-19. Only in-frame clones appear in the TCRdb table, and some are missing; sequencing was by immunoSEQ multiplex PCR. The sample has roughly 68,000 clones, 90% seen once. The sequencing input was peripheral blood. These receptors came from a man aged 50 to 60 with COVID-19, enrolled during active disease. CDR3s leave out the opening cysteine and the closing phenylalanine or tryptophan. D genes are given only for firm matches.

d_call j_call v_call cdr3_aa
TRBD1 TRBJ2-6 TRBV5-5 ASSLVTGASGANVLT
TRBD2 TRBJ2-2 TRBV11-2 ASSLGASGGPGELF
NA TRBJ1-5 TRBV7-2 ASSSSRESNQPQH
TRBD2 TRBJ2-2 TRBV7-2 ASSAGLAGGELF
NA TRBJ1-5 TRBV10-3 AISPSAGDQPQH
TRBD1 TRBJ2-5 TRBV5-6 ASSLARTGEETQY
NA TRBJ2-6 TRBV24-1 ATSGPTSSTVSAGANVLT
TRBD2 TRBJ2-4 TRBV7-2 ASARGGAQKNIQY
TRBD2 TRBJ2-5 TRBV12-5 ASGPGLAGSGETQY
NA TRBJ1-6 TRBV11-3 ASSSQRRGPLH
NA TRBJ1-5 TRBV6-1 ASSDRVGQPQH
TRBD2 TRBJ2-1 TRBV12-3/TRBV12-4 ASSRSGINEQF
TRBD2 TRBJ2-1 TRBV9 ASSATGGPFYNEQF
TRBD1 TRBJ1-4 TRBV28 ASSLPRRGQGREKLF
TRBD2 TRBJ2-1 TRBV5-1 ASSLAGREGNEQF
NA TRBJ1-2 TRBV12-3/TRBV12-4 ASRSGYGYT
NA TRBJ2-5 TRBV7-2 ASSLERGETQY
TRBD2 TRBJ2-1 TRBV6-5 ASSFVGTSGRNEQF
TRBD1 TRBJ1-2 TRBV4-2 ASSQDRIDRASNYGYT
TRBD1 TRBJ1-2 TRBV28 ASTIGGRTGAYGYT
NA TRBJ2-5 TRBV20-1 SASNGRETQY
NA TRBJ1-1 TRBV4-3 ASSQDKNTEAF
NA TRBJ1-2 TRBV5-8 ASRVRQQDGYT
TRBD2 TRBJ2-1 TRBV7-3 ASSPSGRVDNEQF
TRBD2 TRBJ2-7 TRBV28 ASRTSGPSYEQY
TRBD1 TRBJ2-5 TRBV15 ATSSRGRGRVETQY
NA TRBJ1-2 TRBV18 ASSPQRQGYGYT
NA TRBJ1-2 TRBV2 ASSEIGGYT
NA TRBJ1-2 TRBV30 ACLTGYTGYT
TRBD2 TRBJ2-7 TRBV6-5 ASSPGLAGRGH